This TCR beta chain was captured in a study of cytomegalovirus exposure and HLA in healthy donors. This clone occurred a few times. The antigen is unknown. Points from the study as a whole: It was reported in a later analysis that an Asian-associated ancestry cluster showed fewer N-insertions than the approximately 700-donor mean. TCR beta V- and J-gene trimming was later associated with a missense DCLRE1C variant. CMV antigen specificity of a few CMV-associated chains was confirmed in vitro. The authors judged a highly shared variant cluster likely a sequencing artifact.

PCR involved 60 Vbeta and 13 Jbeta primers. The data were produced by immunoSEQ multiplex PCR, yet TCRdb's version contains in-frame clones alone and is incomplete. This table holds roughly 120,000 clones, 60% to 80% found once. The CDR3 sequence is 16 residues long. The chain couples TRBV21-1 to TRBJ2-6; the table's D gene call, TRBD1, was not cross checked with the DNA. TRBV21-1 is given as a pseudogene. What was sequenced was PBMCs. This sequence originates from a man aged 45-65 years in good health and CMV-seropositive. The CDR3 loop is CASSPRTPIRANVLTF. The CDR3 nucleotides read TGTGCCAGCAGCCCCAGGACACCCATTAGGGCCAACGTCCTGACTTTC.